The 30 T cell receptor beta chains listed next were all sequenced from one sample in a study of cytomegalovirus exposure and HLA in healthy donors. A multiplex PCR was run with 60 Vbeta primers and 13 Jbeta primers. Generated by immunoSEQ multiplex PCR, the TCRdb table keeps only in-frame clones and is missing some. Among 100,000 or so clones listed, about three fifths were seen once. Sequences were obtained from PBMCs. These TCRs come from a human donor in good health.

The chain couples TRBV25-1 to TRBJ1-1, with 10 bases lining up with TRBD1. CDR1 is MGHDK, CDR2 SYGVNS, per germline. The CDR3 runs 15 residues. V lost 5 bases and J lost 5; bases outside the gene matches: 8. CDR3 loop: CASSNSRTGGTEAFF. The CDR3 nucleotides are TGTGCCAGCAGTAACTCGCGGACAGGGGGAACTGAAGCTTTCTTT.

J is TRBJ2-5 and V is TRBV19, with TRBD1 identical over 8 bases. CDR1 LNHDA and CDR2 SQIVND come from the germline V gene (reference sequence). Losses at the gene ends were 5 bases for V and 4 bases for J; bases not matched to a gene: 3. CDR3 length: 13 amino acids. The chain's CDR3 is CASSVDRGETQYF. CDR3 sequence (DNA): TGTGCCAGTAGTGTTGACAGGGGAGAGACCCAGTACTTC.

V gene TRBV4-1 combines with J gene TRBJ1-5; weak D call: TRBD1 (6 bases). The CDR3 consists of 16 residues. Germline CDR1 is MGHRA and CDR2 is YSYEKL. V lost 0 bases to trimming and J lost 5 bases, with 14 bases between them. The CDR3 sequence is CASSQDLAGEYQPQHF. The DNA of the CDR3 is TGCGCCAGCAGCCAAGATTTGGCAGGGGAGTATCAGCCCCAGCATTTT.

The V call is TRBV12-2, the J call TRBJ2-1; the table assigns TRBD1, which was not confirmed against the DNA. TRBV12-2 is listed as a pseudogene. There are 15 residues in the CDR3. CDR3 residues: CASRFYRQANNEQFF. CDR3 nucleotide sequence: TGTGCAAGTCGCTTCTACAGACAAGCAAACAATGAGCAGTTCTTC.

In this sample, this clone turned up a few times. The chain recombines TRBV4-1 with TRBJ2-3, with D unclear. Looked up from germline, CDR1 is MGHRA and CDR2 is YSYEKL. V was pared by 2 bases and J by 1 base, with 10 bases between. This CDR3 comprises 15 residues. The CDR3 is CASSQRHGGTDTQYF. The DNA for the CDR3 is TGCGCCAGCAGCCAAAGACACGGTGGCACAGATACGCAGTATTTT.

J is TRBJ1-1 and V is TRBV5-1, with 7 bases matching TRBD1. This CDR3 has 14 residues. With 0 bases clipped from V and 4 bases from J, the junction kept 3 bases outside the gene matches. The germline gives CDR1 SGHRS, CDR2 YFSETQ. CDR3 amino acids: CASSLVTGSTEAFF. CDR3 sequence (DNA): TGCGCCAGCAGCTTGGTGACAGGGAGCACTGAAGCTTTCTTT.

J is TRBJ2-7 and V is TRBV5-6; 9 bases line up with TRBD1. V gave up 5 bases and J gave up 5 bases; unmatched junction bases: 20. The V gene's germline CDR1 is SGHDT and CDR2 YYEEEE. The CDR3 runs 18 residues. CDR3 loop: CASRPGQGFSFDEDEQYF. Here the CDR3 DNA reads TGTGCCAGCAGACCGGGACAGGGTTTCTCTTTTGACGAGGACGAGCAGTACTTC.

This clone appeared a single time. The V and J genes are TRBV10-2 and TRBJ2-1; 9 bases are shared with TRBD2. Trimming at V came to 4 bases and at J to 8 bases, leaving 0 bases not matched to a gene. This CDR3 is 12 amino acids long. Looked up from germline, CDR1 is WSHSY and CDR2 is SAAADI. CDR3 in DNA: TGCGCCAGCAGTGGGACTAGCGATGAGCAGTTCTTC. Translating it yields CASSGTSDEQFF.

This clone has just one count. The gene calls are TRBV6-5 and TRBJ2-1; D may be TRBD2 (6 bases). Trimming left V 8 bases short and J 6 bases short, with 8 bases between. Germline lookup yields CDR1 MNHEY and CDR2 SVGAGI. The CDR3 length is 11 residues. In nucleotides, the CDR3 is TGTGCCAGCCGTAGCGGCAATGAGCAGTTCTTC. Its protein is CASRSGNEQFF.

Concerning this clone itself: A junction end diverges from the germline sequence, so it may reflect a read error. V and J are TRBV29-1 and TRBJ1-2; D gene unclear. Germline V gives CDR1 SQVTM, CDR2 ANQGSEA. CDR3 length: 15 amino acids. CDR3 sequence: CSAEGLVPAHYGYTF. The DNA of the CDR3 is TGCAGCGCTGAAGGTCTAGTCCCGGCCCACTATGGCTACACCTTC.

The V and J genes are TRBV5-1 and TRBJ1-3, with D tentatively TRBD1 (5 bases). The CDR3 is made up of 17 amino acids. Germline V gives CDR1 SGHRS, CDR2 YFSETQ. V was cut by 4 bases and J by 3 bases, with 20 bases left in between. CDR3 in amino acids: CASSPTLTVSSGNTIYF. The CDR3 DNA follows: TGCGCCAGCAGCCCAACCCTGACAGTATCCAGTGGAAACACCATATATTTT. The variable domain in full, completed from reference TRBV5-1 and TRBJ1-3, reads KAGVTQTPRYLIKTRGQQVTLSCSPISGHRSVSWYQQTPGQGLQFLFEYFSETQRNKGNFPGRFSGRQFSNSRSEMNVSTLELGDSALYLCASSPTLTVSSGNTIYFGEGSWLTVV.

The chain recombines TRBV19 with TRBJ2-6; weak D call: TRBD1 (6 bases). The germline CDR1 and CDR2 sequences are LNHDA and SQIVND (reference sequence). The CDR3 is 18 residues long. Trimming removed 6 bases from V and 0 bases from J, with 18 bases in between. The CDR3 nucleotides are TGTGCCAGTAGCATGCCGGCAGGGGCGAACTCTGGGGCCAACGTCCTGACTTTC. Protein sequence: CASSMPAGANSGANVLTF.

This clone showed up just a few times. The chain couples TRBV6-6 to TRBJ1-5; weak D call: TRBD1 (5 bases). This CDR3 has 15 residues. Germline loops: CDR1 MNHNY, CDR2 SVGAGI (reference sequence). Trimming removed 5 bases from V and 3 bases from J, with 14 bases in between. The CDR3 DNA reads TGTGCCAGCAGTCCTCCCCAGGGAATCAATCAGCCCCAGCATTTT. The encoded protein is CASSPPQGINQPQHF.

This clone has more than one count but fewer than ten. The J gene is TRBJ2-3, the V gene TRBV6-4; D gene ambiguous. Germline CDR1 is MRHNA and CDR2 is SNTAGT. V gave up 0 bases and J gave up 0 bases, with 4 bases separating them. The CDR3 totals 14 residues. CDR3 nucleotide sequence: TGTGCCAGCAGTGACTCCGGGAGCACAGATACGCAGTATTTT. Translated, it gives CASSDSGSTDTQYF.

Only a few counts were recorded for this clone. V gene TRBV19 combines with J gene TRBJ2-1; TRBD2 might be the D (6 bases). Germline V gene data show CDR1 as LNHDA and CDR2 as SQIVND (reference sequence). The CDR3 has 18 amino acids. V dropped 1 base and J dropped 4 bases, with 20 bases sitting between them. CDR3 DNA sequence: TGTGCCAGTAGTATAGGAGGCGGGACGGGAGCGGTTTACAATGAGCAGTTCTTC. This translates into CASSIGGGTGAVYNEQFF.

The chain links TRBV7-2 to TRBJ2-2, with D uncertain. V was shortened by 3 bases and J by 7 bases, with 9 bases between the two germline ends. The CDR3 sequence is 13 residues long. Germline CDR1 is SGHTA and CDR2 is FQGNSA. The CDR3 nucleotides are TGTGCCAGCAGCTTCTCAACTTTCGGGGAGCTGTTTTTT. This codes for CASSFSTFGELFF.

V gene TRBV6-6 combines with J gene TRBJ2-7; 8 bases align to TRBD2. This CDR3 spans 13 amino acids. Unmatched junction bases numbered 7, after V lost 5 bases and J lost 7 bases. The germline V gene has CDR1 MNHNY and CDR2 SVGAGI (reference sequence). CDR3 loop: CASSPGLAGEQYF. The CDR3 DNA follows: TGTGCCAGCAGTCCAGGACTAGCTGGGGAGCAGTACTTC.

V is TRBV7-8 and J is TRBJ2-2, with TRBD1 matching 9 bases. Germline V gene sequence: CDR1 SGHVS, CDR2 FQNEAQ. The CDR3 extends over 14 amino acids. J was trimmed by 6 bases and V by 4 bases; bases with no gene match: 3. In DNA form, the CDR3 reads TGTGCCAGCAGCTCCCGGGACAGGGCCGGGGAGCTGTTTTTT. Encoded protein: CASSSRDRAGELFF.

V and J are TRBV9 and TRBJ2-6, with TRBD1 matching over 8 bases. The CDR3 covers 16 residues. V lost 3 bases and J lost 2; bases outside the gene matches: 4. Germline V gene sequence: CDR1 SGDLS, CDR2 YYNGEE. The CDR3 here is CASSGVQGAGANVLTF. CDR3 sequence (DNA): TGTGCCAGCAGCGGCGTACAGGGGGCTGGGGCCAACGTCCTGACTTTC.

As for this clone: Mismatch with germline at one junction end may stem from a read error. This chain joins TRBV25-1 and TRBJ2-5, with 10 bases fitting TRBD2. Germline V gene lookup returns CDR1 MGHDK and CDR2 SYGVNS. The CDR3 has 17 residues. CDR3 sequence: CASSEFFRLAGVETRYF. The CDR3, as DNA: TGTGCCAGCAGTGAATTTTTTAGGCTAGCGGGAGTAGAGACCCGGTACTTC.

This clone was seen only a few times. The gene calls are TRBV19 and TRBJ1-5, with D unresolved. V was cut by 2 bases and J by 4 bases, with 12 bases left in between. Looked up from germline, CDR1 is LNHDA and CDR2 is SQIVND (reference sequence). CDR3 size: 15 residues. The CDR3 bases are TGTGCCAGTAGTATATCCAGAGGCAAAAATCAGCCCCAGCATTTT. The encoded protein is CASSISRGKNQPQHF. Full variable domain (missing parts from reference TRBV19 and TRBJ1-5): DGGITQSPKYLFRKEGQNVTLSCEQNLNHDAMYWYRQDPGQGLRLIYYSQIVNDFQKGDIAEGYSVSREKKESFPLTVTSAQKNPTAFYLCASSISRGKNQPQHFGDGTRLSIL.

There are a few counts of this clone. The chain uses TRBV9 and TRBJ2-7, with 8 bases lining up with TRBD1. Germline CDR1 SGDLS, CDR2 YYNGEE. The CDR3 is made up of 16 amino acids. V dropped 7 bases and J dropped 3; count of bases not matched to a gene: 15. CDR3 in DNA: TGTGCCAGCTCTCCCCGCGGACAGGGTGGCGTCTACGAGCAGTACTTC. This codes for CASSPRGQGGVYEQYF.

This clone was seen a few times. The rearrangement joins TRBV5-1 to TRBJ2-3, with D possibly matching TRBD2 (5 bases). This CDR3 has 13 amino acids. Germline loops: CDR1 SGHRS, CDR2 YFSETQ. Trimming cost V 6 bases and J 6 bases, with 14 bases left between them. The CDR3 is CASKGAVTDTQYF. The CDR3 region has the DNA TGCGCCAGCAAGGGAGCGGTAACGGATACGCAGTATTTT.

This chain joins TRBV5-1 and TRBJ1-2, with 7 bases matching TRBD1. The CDR3 sequence is 14 residues long. From germline, CDR1 is SGHRS and CDR2 YFSETQ. Losses at the gene ends were 0 bases for V and 8 bases for J; bases not matched to a gene: 7. The CDR3 sequence: CASSLAGQSSGYTF. CDR3 nucleotide sequence: TGCGCCAGCAGCTTGGCGGGACAGTCCTCGGGCTACACCTTC.

The table lists this clone with a count of one. The rearrangement links TRBV7-9 to TRBJ2-5; 7 bases match TRBD1. Germline V CDR1 and CDR2: SEHNR, FQNEAQ (reference sequence). J gave up 5 bases and V 2 bases, and 2 bases lay outside the gene matches. The CDR3 has 13 residues. CDR3: CASSLTGVETQYF. In DNA form, the CDR3 reads TGTGCCAGCAGCTTAACAGGGGTGGAGACCCAGTACTTC.

This clone showed up just a few times. The chain recombines TRBV5-1 with TRBJ2-5; D may be TRBD2 (5 bases). V lost 0 bases to trimming and J lost 5 bases, with 5 bases between them. The CDR3 sequence is 12 residues long. The germline gives CDR1 SGHRS, CDR2 YFSETQ. Here the CDR3 DNA reads TGCGCCAGCAGCTTGGGGACTGAGACCCAGTACTTC. Translating it yields CASSLGTETQYF. Based on the CDR3 plus reference TRBV5-1 and TRBJ2-5, the full variable domain is KAGVTQTPRYLIKTRGQQVTLSCSPISGHRSVSWYQQTPGQGLQFLFEYFSETQRNKGNFPGRFSGRQFSNSRSEMNVSTLELGDSALYLCASSLGTETQYFGPGTRLLVL.

The gene calls are TRBV30 and TRBJ1-3; D is ambiguous. Per germline, CDR1 GTSNPN and CDR2 SVGIG (reference sequence). Trimming shortened V by 3 bases and J by 0 bases, and 9 bases separated the two germline ends. CDR3 length: 14 amino acids. The CDR3 nucleotides are TGTGCCTGGAGGCGACTGACCTCTGGAAACACCATATATTTT. Its translation: CAWRRLTSGNTIYF.

The rearrangement links TRBV6-5 to TRBJ2-7; D is uncertain. CDR3 length: 15 residues. Per germline, CDR1 MNHEY and CDR2 SVGAGI. V lost 2 bases and J 2 bases, leaving 13 bases between the germline ends. CDR3 sequence reads: CASSYRGGLAYEQYF. In DNA, the CDR3 is TGTGCCAGCAGTTACCGAGGTGGATTAGCCTACGAGCAGTACTTC.

This chain connects TRBV11-2 to TRBJ2-5, with D uncertain. The CDR3 extends over 13 amino acids. CDR1 and CDR2 (germline): SGHAT, FQNNGV. The V end lost 5 bases, the J end lost 0 bases, and 7 bases lay between the germline ends. The CDR3 spells CASSLVNQETQYF. The CDR3 DNA is TGTGCCAGCAGCCTCGTTAACCAAGAGACCCAGTACTTC.

The J gene is TRBJ2-2, the V gene TRBV9; TRBD2 agrees at 9 bases. Germline values: CDR1 SGDLS, CDR2 YYNGEE. CDR3 length: 16 residues. Germline trimming cut 3 bases from V and 5 bases from J; bases unmatched to any gene: 8. The CDR3 region has the DNA TGTGCCAGCAGCGCACGCGCGGGAGGGGGGACCGGGGAGCTGTTTTTT. It encodes CASSARAGGGTGELFF.